The T cell receptor beta chain described here comes from a study of T-cell memory formation after mild COVID-19. Study-level points and caveats: Pre-infection memory held some responding clones, suggesting pre-existing cross-reactive T cells responded. Contracting CD4+ clones sat mainly in CM and EM; CD8+ in EMRA.

This clonotype was recorded a few times. Antigen unknown. Amplification by 5'RACE using constant-segment primers produced TCR alpha and TCR beta cDNA libraries that carried sample barcodes and UMIs. TCRdb itself ran the 5' RACE reads through MiXCR, one entry per CDR3 protein. The data show 550,000 to 700,000 distinct CDR3 sequences, around 17% seen once. The V end lost 1 base, the J end lost 2 bases, and 13 bases lay between the germline ends. Per germline, CDR1 SGHRS and CDR2 YFSETQ. The CDR3 consists of 15 residues. This sequence joins TRBV5-1 and TRBJ2-7, with D perhaps matching TRBD2 (6 bases). The sequence was obtained from an adult woman who had mild COVID-19 (a few samples of this study predate the infection). Cell type and time point are not known. Sequences were obtained from PBMCs or a T cell subset sorted from them (not recorded which). This CDR3 reads CASSLTGDLTYEQYF. CDR3 sequence (DNA): TGCGCCAGCAGCTTGACGGGGGATTTAACCTACGAGCAGTACTTC.